This TCR beta chain was identified during a study of shared clonotypes between healthy human individuals. Sequencing used immunoSEQ multiplex PCR; TCRdb keeps in-frame clones, though not all of them. Of approximately 350,000 clones listed, 74% are singletons. V dropped 2 bases and J dropped 0 bases, with 8 bases sitting between them. The CDR3 spans 15 residues. CDR1 is SGHAT, CDR2 FQNNGV, per germline. The sequenced material came from memory CD4+ T cells sorted from blood. Sample subset: CD45RA-negative fraction. This TCR was recovered from a man aged 25-40 years in good health. The V gene is TRBV11-2, the J gene TRBJ2-1; possibly TRBD2 for D (5 bases). The CDR3 DNA is TGTGCCAGCAGCTTATTAAGCGGCTCCTACAATGAGCAGTTCTTC. Protein: CASSLLSGSYNEQFF. Based on the CDR3 plus reference TRBV11-2 and TRBJ2-1, the full variable domain is EAGVAQSPRYKIIEKRQSVAFWCNPISGHATLYWYQQILGQGPKLLIQFQNNGVVDDSQLPKDRFSAERLKGVDSTLKIQPAKLEDSAVYLCASSLLSGSYNEQFFGPGTRLTVL.